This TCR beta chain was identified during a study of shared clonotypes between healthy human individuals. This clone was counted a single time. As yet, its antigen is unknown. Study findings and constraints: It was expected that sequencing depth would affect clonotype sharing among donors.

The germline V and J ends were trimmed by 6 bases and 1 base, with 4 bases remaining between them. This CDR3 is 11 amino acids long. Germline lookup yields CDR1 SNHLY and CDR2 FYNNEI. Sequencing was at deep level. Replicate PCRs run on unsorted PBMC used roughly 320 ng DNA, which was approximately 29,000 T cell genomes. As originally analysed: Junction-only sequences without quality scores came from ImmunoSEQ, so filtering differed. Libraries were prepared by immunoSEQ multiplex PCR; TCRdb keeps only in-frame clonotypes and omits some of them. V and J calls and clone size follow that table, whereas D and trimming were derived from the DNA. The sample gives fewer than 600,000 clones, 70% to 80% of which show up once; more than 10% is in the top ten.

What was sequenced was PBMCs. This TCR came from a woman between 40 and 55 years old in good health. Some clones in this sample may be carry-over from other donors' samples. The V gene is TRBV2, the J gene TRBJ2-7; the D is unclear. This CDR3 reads CASRASYEQYF. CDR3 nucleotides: TGTGCCAGCAGGGCGTCCTACGAGCAGTACTTC. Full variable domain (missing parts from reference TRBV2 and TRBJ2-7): EPEVTQTPSHQVTQMGQEVILRCVPISNHLYFYWYRQILGQKVEFLVSFYNNEISEKSEIFDDQFSVERPDGSNFTLKIRSTKLEDSAMYFCASRASYEQYFGPGTRLTVT.